Listed below are T cell receptor beta chains from one sample, sequenced in a study of spatial heterogeneity in lung cancer. Via MiXCR, TCRdb re-called the 5' RACE reads, giving one row per CDR3 protein. The sample records tens of thousands of distinct CDR3 sequences, less than 9% being singletons. The sequencing here drew on PBMCs, taken at surgery. Receptors originate from a female donor with early-stage non-small cell lung cancer. The CDR3 runs from the conserved cysteine through the conserved F or W. D genes are given only for firm matches. Clone size is stated in some rows and not others, as once, few, many or a class when expanded.

v_call	clone_size	j_call	d_call	cdr3_aa	cdr3_nt
TRBV7-9	many	TRBJ1-6	NA	CASSLKAPGYSPLHF	TGTGCCAGCAGCTTAAAGGCACCGGGGTATTCACCCCTCCACTTT
TRBV19	NA	TRBJ1-1	NA	CASRGGIGTEAFF	TGTGCCAGTAGGGGGGGTATCGGCACTGAAGCTTTCTTT
TRBV19	few	TRBJ2-1	NA	CASSIEADAHEQFF	TGTGCCAGTAGTATAGAGGCAGATGCTCATGAGCAGTTCTTC
TRBV5-1	many	TRBJ2-3	NA	CASSVKDTTDTQYF	TGCGCCAGCAGCGTCAAGGACACCACAGATACGCAGTATTTT
TRBV28	NA	TRBJ1-5	NA	CASSLGQGIQPQHF	TGTGCCAGCAGTTTGGGGCAGGGAATACAGCCCCAGCATTTT
TRBV7-8	many	TRBJ2-5	TRBD2	CASSWTSAPGETQYF	TGTGCCAGCAGCTGGACTAGCGCGCCGGGGGAGACCCAGTACTTC
TRBV3-1	NA	TRBJ1-5	NA	CASSQGVQPQHF	TGTGCCAGCAGCCAAGGGGTTCAGCCCCAGCATTTT
TRBV12-3/TRBV12-4	many	TRBJ1-1	NA	CASSLARNTEAFF	TGTGCCAGCAGTTTAGCCCGAAACACTGAAGCTTTCTTT
TRBV7-2	medium-sized	TRBJ2-7	NA	CASSLSARTYEQYF	TGTGCCAGCTCCCTTTCCGCTCGAACCTACGAGCAGTACTTC
TRBV12-3/TRBV12-4	many	TRBJ2-5	NA	CASSLEWGIFETQYF	TGTGCCAGCAGTTTGGAGTGGGGGATATTCGAGACCCAGTACTTC
TRBV6-5	many	TRBJ2-7	TRBD1	CASRLDREINEQYF	TGTGCCAGCAGATTAGACAGGGAAATAAACGAGCAGTACTTC
TRBV20-1	many	TRBJ2-7	TRBD2	CSAGTSYSYEQYF	TGCAGTGCGGGGACTAGCTACTCCTACGAGCAGTACTTC
TRBV12-3/TRBV12-4	many	TRBJ1-6	NA	CASTLETSGSPLHF	TGTGCCAGCACCCTGGAGACTTCGGGTTCACCCCTCCACTTT
TRBV20-1	NA	TRBJ1-1	NA	CSARDDSYTEAFF	TGCAGTGCTAGAGACGACTCGTACACTGAAGCTTTCTTT
TRBV6-2/TRBV6-3	many	TRBJ2-7	NA	CASSYTGIISYEQYF	TGTGCCAGCAGTTACACGGGAATCATCTCCTACGAGCAGTACTTC
TRBV30	many	TRBJ2-2	TRBD1	CAWGGQVDTGELFF	TGTGCCTGGGGGGGACAGGTAGACACCGGGGAGCTGTTTTTT
TRBV2	NA	TRBJ1-1	TRBD1	CASTIRQGRIAFF	TGTGCCAGCACTATCCGACAGGGGCGTATAGCTTTCTTT
TRBV30	few	TRBJ2-7	NA	CAWSVWGRVLSCEQYF	TGTGCCTGGAGTGTATGGGGCCGGGTCCTGTCCTGTGAGCAGTACTTC
TRBV5-6	NA	TRBJ1-5	NA	CASSFGGGQPQHF	TGTGCCAGCAGCTTCGGGGGGGGCCAGCCCCAGCATTTT
TRBV5-4	many	TRBJ1-1	NA	CASSSGGGTEAFF	TGTGCCAGCAGCTCTGGGGGGGGCACTGAAGCTTTCTTT
TRBV7-9	many	TRBJ1-1	NA	CASSSQGGTEAFF	TGTGCCAGCAGCTCTCAGGGTGGGACTGAAGCTTTCTTT
TRBV12-3/TRBV12-4	many	TRBJ2-3	NA	CASSLFASTDTQYF	TGTGCCAGCAGTTTATTTGCTAGCACAGATACGCAGTATTTT
TRBV4-2	many	TRBJ1-4	NA	CASSQDWRRSNEKLFF	TGTGCCAGCAGCCAAGACTGGCGACGGAGTAATGAAAAACTGTTTTTT
TRBV30	NA	TRBJ2-3	TRBD2	CAWRGLAGGSPDTQYF	TGTGCCTGGAGGGGACTAGCGGGGGGCAGCCCAGATACGCAGTATTTT
TRBV27	NA	TRBJ2-7	NA	CASSLRRGWEQYF	TGTGCCAGCAGTTTAAGAAGGGGTTGGGAGCAGTACTTC
TRBV2	NA	TRBJ2-7	NA	CASSEGHYEQYF	TGTGCCAGCAGTGAAGGACATTACGAGCAGTACTTC
TRBV4-2	NA	TRBJ1-5	NA	CASSQRWAEDYNQPQHF	TGTGCCAGCAGCCAACGGTGGGCGGAGGATTACAATCAGCCCCAGCATTTT
TRBV4-2	many	TRBJ1-2	TRBD1	CASGQGASYGYTF	TGTGCCAGCGGACAGGGGGCGTCTTATGGCTACACCTTC
TRBV5-1	many	TRBJ2-2	TRBD1	CASSLAQGDTGELFF	TGCGCCAGCAGCTTGGCACAGGGGGACACCGGGGAGCTGTTTTTT
TRBV3-1	NA	TRBJ2-1	NA	CASSQGWTAGPEQFF	TGTGCCAGCAGCCAAGGCTGGACTGCGGGCCCCGAGCAGTTCTTC
TRBV20-1	many	TRBJ2-2	TRBD2	CSANDLADGELFF	TGCAGTGCTAACGATCTAGCGGACGGGGAGCTGTTTTTT
TRBV27	few	TRBJ2-5	TRBD2	CASSILGTSGETQYF	TGTGCCAGCAGTATCCTAGGGACTAGCGGAGAGACCCAGTACTTC
TRBV27	many	TRBJ1-5	NA	CASSFTVNQPQHF	TGTGCCAGCAGTTTCACAGTCAATCAGCCCCAGCATTTT
TRBV2	NA	TRBJ2-3	NA	CASSTGTSTDTQYF	TGTGCCAGCAGTACGGGGACTAGCACAGATACGCAGTATTTT
TRBV7-2	NA	TRBJ1-2	NA	CASMRPGQSIYGYTF	TGTGCCAGCATGCGGCCAGGCCAATCCATTTATGGCTACACCTTC
TRBV20-1	many	TRBJ1-4	NA	CSGQGVANEKLFF	TGCAGTGGCCAGGGAGTTGCTAATGAAAAACTGTTTTTT
TRBV11-2	many	TRBJ1-4	NA	CASRQSQNEKLFF	TGTGCCAGCAGGCAGAGCCAGAATGAAAAACTGTTTTTT
TRBV11-3	few	TRBJ2-2	NA	CASSLGLTGELFF	TGTGCCAGCAGCTTAGGCCTAACCGGGGAGCTGTTTTTT
TRBV20-1	NA	TRBJ2-7	NA	CSARRQASGSYEQYF	TGCAGTGCTAGAAGACAGGCCTCAGGCTCCTACGAGCAGTACTTC
TRBV6-5	few	TRBJ2-1	NA	CASCGSPNNEQFF	TGTGCCAGCTGTGGGAGTCCAAACAATGAGCAGTTCTTC
TRBV6-2/TRBV6-3	many	TRBJ2-1	NA	CASRDSSYNEQFF	TGTGCCAGCAGGGACAGTTCCTACAATGAGCAGTTCTTC
TRBV27	many	TRBJ2-1	NA	CASSLSRGGWNEQFF	TGTGCCAGCAGTTTATCACGGGGAGGCTGGAATGAGCAGTTCTTC
TRBV3-1	many	TRBJ1-2	NA	CASSQEDLNGYTF	TGTGCCAGCAGCCAAGAGGACTTAAATGGCTACACCTTC
TRBV30	few	TRBJ2-5	NA	CAWNPTWSGETQYF	TGTGCCTGGAATCCAACGTGGAGTGGAGAGACCCAGTACTTC
TRBV20-1	NA	TRBJ1-5	NA	CSARAPGGHSNQPQHF	TGCAGTGCTAGAGCTCCGGGGGGGCATAGCAATCAGCCCCAGCATTTT
TRBV27	few	TRBJ1-5	TRBD1	CASSPSVGQVNQPQHF	TGTGCCAGCAGCCCTTCTGTGGGACAGGTCAATCAGCCCCAGCATTTT
TRBV4-1	many	TRBJ1-5	NA	CASSPARWPFPFNQPQHF	TGCGCCAGCAGCCCAGCCCGGTGGCCTTTCCCCTTCAATCAGCCCCAGCATTTT
TRBV12-3/TRBV12-4	few	TRBJ2-6	NA	CASTLHGANVLTF	TGTGCCAGCACCCTACATGGGGCCAACGTCCTGACTTTC
TRBV2	NA	TRBJ1-5	TRBD1	CASSPGQVDQPQHF	TGTGCCAGCAGTCCGGGACAGGTCGATCAGCCCCAGCATTTT
TRBV20-1	NA	TRBJ2-3	NA	CSARVRLAGDTQYF	TGCAGTGCTAGAGTAAGGCTAGCAGGAGATACGCAGTATTTT
TRBV6-2/TRBV6-3	medium-sized	TRBJ2-7	TRBD2	CASSALRLAANYEQYF	TGTGCCAGCAGTGCCCTGCGACTAGCGGCGAACTACGAGCAGTACTTC
TRBV9	many	TRBJ2-3	NA	CASSPPWGTFTDTQYF	TGTGCCAGCAGCCCCCCGTGGGGGACGTTCACAGATACGCAGTATTTT